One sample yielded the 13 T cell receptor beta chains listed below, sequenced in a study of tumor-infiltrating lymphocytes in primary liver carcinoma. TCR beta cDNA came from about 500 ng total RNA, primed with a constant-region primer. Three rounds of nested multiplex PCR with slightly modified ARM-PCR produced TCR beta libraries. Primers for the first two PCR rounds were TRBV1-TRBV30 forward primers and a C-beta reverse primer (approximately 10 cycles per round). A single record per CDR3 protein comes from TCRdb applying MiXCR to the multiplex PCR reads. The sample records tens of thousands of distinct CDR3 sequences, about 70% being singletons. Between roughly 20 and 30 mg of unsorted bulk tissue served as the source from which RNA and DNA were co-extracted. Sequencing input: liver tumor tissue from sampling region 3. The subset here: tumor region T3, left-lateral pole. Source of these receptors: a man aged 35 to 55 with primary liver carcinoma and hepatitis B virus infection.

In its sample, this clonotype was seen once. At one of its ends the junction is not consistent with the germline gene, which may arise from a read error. CDR3 coding DNA: TGCGCCAGCAACCCGGGGACACACACCGGGGAGCCGCTTTTT. Translated: CASNPGTHTGEPLF. The chain employs TRBV4-1 and TRBJ2-2, with D possibly matching TRBD1 (6 bases). Germline V gene sequence: CDR1 MGHRA, CDR2 YSYEKL. CDR3 length equals 14 residues.

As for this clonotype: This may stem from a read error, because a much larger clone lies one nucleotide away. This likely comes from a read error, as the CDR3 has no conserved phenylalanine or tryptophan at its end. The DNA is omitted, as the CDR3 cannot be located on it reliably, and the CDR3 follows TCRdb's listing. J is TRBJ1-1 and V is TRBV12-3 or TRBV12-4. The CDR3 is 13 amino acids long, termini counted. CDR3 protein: CASSLSDLTEALI.

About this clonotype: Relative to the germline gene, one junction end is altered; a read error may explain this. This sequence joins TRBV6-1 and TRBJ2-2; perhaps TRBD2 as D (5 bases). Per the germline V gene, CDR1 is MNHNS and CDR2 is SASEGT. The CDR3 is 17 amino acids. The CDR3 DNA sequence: TGTGCCAGCAACCGGGCCGAGATCCGGTCGAACACCGGGGAGCTGCTTTTT. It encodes CASNRAEIRSNTGELLF.

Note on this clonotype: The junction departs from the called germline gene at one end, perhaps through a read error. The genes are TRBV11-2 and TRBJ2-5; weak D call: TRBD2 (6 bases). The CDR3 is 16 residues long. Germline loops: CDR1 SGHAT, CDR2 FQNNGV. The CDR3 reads CASSFGSSGPGETQYF. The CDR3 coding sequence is TGTGCCAGCAGCTTCGGGAGTAGCGGTCCGGGGGAGACACAGTACTTC.

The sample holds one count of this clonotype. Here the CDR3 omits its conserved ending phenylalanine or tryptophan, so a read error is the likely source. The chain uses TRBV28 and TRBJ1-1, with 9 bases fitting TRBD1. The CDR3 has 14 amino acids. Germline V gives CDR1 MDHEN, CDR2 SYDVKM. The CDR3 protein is CASSFGTGSTDAFL. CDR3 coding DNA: TGTGCCAGCAGTTTTGGGACAGGGAGCACTGATGCTTTCCTT.

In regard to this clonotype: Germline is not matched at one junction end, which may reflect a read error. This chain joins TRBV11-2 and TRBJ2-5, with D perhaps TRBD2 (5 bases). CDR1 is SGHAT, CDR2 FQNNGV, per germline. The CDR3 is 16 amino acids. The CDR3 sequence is CASRSQDSAHQETQNF. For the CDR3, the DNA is TGTGCCAGCAGATCCCAGGACTCGGCCCACCAAGAGACTCAGAACTTC.

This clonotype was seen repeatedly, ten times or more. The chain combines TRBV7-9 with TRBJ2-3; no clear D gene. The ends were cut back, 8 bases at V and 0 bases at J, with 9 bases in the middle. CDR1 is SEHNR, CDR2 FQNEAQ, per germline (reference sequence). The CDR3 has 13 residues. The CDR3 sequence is CASESESTDTQYF. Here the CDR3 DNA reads TGTGCCAGCGAAAGCGAGAGCACAGATACGCAGTATTTT.

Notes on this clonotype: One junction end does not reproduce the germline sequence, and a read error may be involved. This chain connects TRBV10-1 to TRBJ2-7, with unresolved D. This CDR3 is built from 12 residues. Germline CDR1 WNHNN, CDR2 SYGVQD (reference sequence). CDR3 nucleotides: TGTACCAGCAGTGATTTATCCTACGAGCAGTACTTC. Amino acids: CTSSDLSYEQYF.

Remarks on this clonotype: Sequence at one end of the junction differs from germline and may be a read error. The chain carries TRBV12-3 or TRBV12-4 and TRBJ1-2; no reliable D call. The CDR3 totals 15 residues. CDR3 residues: CANSFSSVEDYGYTF. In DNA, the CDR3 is TGTGCCAACAGTTTCTCGTCGGTAGAGGACTATGGCTACACCTTC.

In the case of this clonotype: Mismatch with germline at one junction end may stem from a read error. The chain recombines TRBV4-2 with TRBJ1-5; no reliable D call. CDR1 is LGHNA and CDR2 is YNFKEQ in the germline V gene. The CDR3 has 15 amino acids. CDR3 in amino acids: CVSSQDCGSNQPQHF. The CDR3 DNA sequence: TGTGTCAGCAGCCAAGATTGTGGGAGCAATCAGCCCCAGCATTTT.

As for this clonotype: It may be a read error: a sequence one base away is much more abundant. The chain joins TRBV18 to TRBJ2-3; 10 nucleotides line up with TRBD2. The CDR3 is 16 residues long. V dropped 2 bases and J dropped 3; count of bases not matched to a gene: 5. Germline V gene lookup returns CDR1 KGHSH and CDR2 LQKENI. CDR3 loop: CASSPLASGSTDTQYF. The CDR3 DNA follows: TGTGCCAGCTCACCATTGGCTAGCGGGAGTACAGATACGCAGTATTTT.

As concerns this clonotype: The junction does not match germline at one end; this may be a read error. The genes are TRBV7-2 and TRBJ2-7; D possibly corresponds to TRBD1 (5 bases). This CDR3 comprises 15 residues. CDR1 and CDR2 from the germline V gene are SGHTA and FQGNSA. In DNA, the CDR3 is TGTGCCAGCAGCTCCCTGCATACAGGATCCTACGAGCGGTACTTC. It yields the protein CASSSLHTGSYERYF.

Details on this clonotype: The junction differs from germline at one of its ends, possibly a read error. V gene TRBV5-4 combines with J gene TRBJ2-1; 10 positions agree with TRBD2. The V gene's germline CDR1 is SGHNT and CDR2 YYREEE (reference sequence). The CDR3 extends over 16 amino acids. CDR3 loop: CASSLARASGRNEQFF. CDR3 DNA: TGTGCCAGCAGCTTGGCCAGGGCTAGCGGGAGAAATGAGCAGTTCTTT.